This entry features one T cell receptor (beta chain) sequence. Germline CDR1 is SGHRS and CDR2 is YFSETQ. This CDR3 is 15 amino acids long. V lost 0 bases to trimming and J lost 3 bases, with 12 bases between them. The time point denotes: pre-sensitization, week 0. Specified treatment: therapeutic diphenylcyclopropenone sensitization with weekly scalp DPC. In TCRdb, the RACE reads were re-called with MiXCR into one record per CDR3 protein. This sample has tens of thousands of distinct CDR3 sequences, with 14% found just once. This sample was taken from a study of human T cells and chemical hapten exposure.

Material: whole blood, obtained in connection with sensitization to the hapten diphenylcyclopropenone (DPC). The chain carries TRBV5-1 and TRBJ1-1, with D possibly matching TRBD1 (6 bases). The clonotype comes from a woman aged 45-59 years with alopecia areata. Some clones in this sample may be carry-over from other donors' samples. The CDR3 spells CASSLDRAIYTEAFF. CDR3 DNA: TGCGCCAGCAGCTTGGACAGGGCAATTTACACTGAAGCTTTCTTT.